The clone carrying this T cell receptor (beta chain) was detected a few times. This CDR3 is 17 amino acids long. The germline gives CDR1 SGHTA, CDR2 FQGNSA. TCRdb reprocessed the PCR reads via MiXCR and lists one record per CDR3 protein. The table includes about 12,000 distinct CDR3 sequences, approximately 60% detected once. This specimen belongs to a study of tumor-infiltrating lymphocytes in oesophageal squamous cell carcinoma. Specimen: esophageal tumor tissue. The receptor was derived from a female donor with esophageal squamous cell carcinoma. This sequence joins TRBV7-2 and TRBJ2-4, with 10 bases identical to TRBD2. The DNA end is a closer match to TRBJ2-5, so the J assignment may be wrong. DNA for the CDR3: TGTGCCAGCAGCTTAGCGTGGAGACTAGCGGGTCAAGAGACCCAGTACTTC. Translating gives CASSLAWRLAGQETQYF.